This T cell receptor beta chain was sequenced in a study of blood T cell repertoires in COVID-19. Trimming took 3 bases from V and 5 from J; bases not matched to a gene: 9. Germline CDR1 reads KGHSH; CDR2 reads LQKENI. The CDR3 has 16 residues. The protocol was immunoSEQ multiplex PCR, while the TCRdb copy is restricted to in-frame clones and leaves out a portion. Among 99,000 or so clones listed, 85% to 90% were seen once. This clonotype was obtained from a human donor in a cohort sampled during active COVID-19. The specimen was peripheral blood. V and J are TRBV18 and TRBJ1-4; 7 bases map to TRBD1. The CDR3: CASSPNNDRVNEKLFF. The CDR3 coding sequence is TGTGCCAGCTCACCTAATAATGACAGGGTGAATGAAAAACTGTTTTTT.